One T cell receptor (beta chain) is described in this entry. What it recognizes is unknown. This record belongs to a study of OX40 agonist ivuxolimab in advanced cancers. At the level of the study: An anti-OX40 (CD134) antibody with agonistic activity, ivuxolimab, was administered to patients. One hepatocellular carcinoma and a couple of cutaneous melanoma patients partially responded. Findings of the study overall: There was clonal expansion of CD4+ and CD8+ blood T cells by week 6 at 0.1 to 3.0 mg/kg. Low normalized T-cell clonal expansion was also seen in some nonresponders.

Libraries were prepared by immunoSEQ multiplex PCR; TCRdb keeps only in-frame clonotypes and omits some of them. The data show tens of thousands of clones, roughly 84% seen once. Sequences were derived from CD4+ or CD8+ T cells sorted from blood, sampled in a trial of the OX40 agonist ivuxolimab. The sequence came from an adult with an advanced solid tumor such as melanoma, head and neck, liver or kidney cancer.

The CDR3 sequence: CASSFSLTDTDTQYF. The CDR3 DNA is TGTGCCAGCAGCTTCTCGCTTACCGACACAGATACGCAGTATTTT. The V call is TRBV7-2, the J call TRBJ2-3; unclear D gene. This CDR3 is 15 amino acids long. V was pared by 3 bases and J by 2 bases, with 12 bases between. Germline V gene sequence: CDR1 SGHTA, CDR2 FQGNSA.